The text below deals with one TCR beta chain. What it binds is unknown. Assay: immunoSEQ multiplex PCR; the TCRdb copy retains only in-frame clones and omits some. The data hold about 11,000 clones, with 80% to 90% observed a single time. The data were taken from a study of T cells in localized non-small cell lung cancer. Overall study results and limits: Higher blood T cell density went with longer overall survival. Median detection of top 100 tumor clones in adjacent lung was over 45 clones. Sequencing, confined to only one tumor region, leaves heterogeneity possible.

This specimen consisted of peripheral blood mononuclear cells, obtained before any cancer treatment. This sequence originates from a female donor of 60 years or more with stage II lung adenocarcinoma.

The CDR3 nucleotides are TGTGCCAGCAGCTTAAGTCGGGACCAGCCCCAGCATTTT. Translated, it gives CASSLSRDQPQHF. This chain connects TRBV7-2 to TRBJ1-5; weak D call: TRBD1 (5 bases). V lost 2 bases, J lost 7 bases, and 9 bases lay in between. The CDR3 is 13 residues long. Germline CDR1 is SGHTA and CDR2 is FQGNSA.